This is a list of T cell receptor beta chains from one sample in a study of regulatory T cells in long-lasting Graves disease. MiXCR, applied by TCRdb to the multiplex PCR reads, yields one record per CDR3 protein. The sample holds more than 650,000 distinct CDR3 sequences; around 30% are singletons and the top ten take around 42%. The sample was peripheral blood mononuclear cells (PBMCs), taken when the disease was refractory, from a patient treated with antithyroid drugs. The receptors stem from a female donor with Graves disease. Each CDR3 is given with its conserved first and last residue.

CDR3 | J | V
CSVDHRDTEAFF | TRBJ1-1 | TRBV29-1
CSVGLTGDGYTF | TRBJ1-2 | TRBV29-1
CATSRGRLPPEDTQYF | TRBJ2-3 | TRBV15
CASTGGQSWEVELFF | TRBJ2-2 | TRBV5-6
CASSLLRDSTYEQYF | TRBJ2-7 | TRBV7-6
CSATSSGQGAQGFLTSPYGYTF | TRBJ1-2 | TRBV20-1
CSVAPRQGLVYEQYF | - | TRBV29-1
CGVSGRMNTEAFF | TRBJ1-1 | TRBV29-1
CSVEIDYGSPLHF | TRBJ1-6 | TRBV29-1
CSAMGAMNTEAFF | TRBJ1-1 | TRBV29-1
CASSVYLGGPEQYF | TRBJ2-7 | TRBV6-1
CASSLRGVTYGYTF | TRBJ1-2 | TRBV28
CASSIGGHTEAFF | TRBJ1-1 | TRBV19
CSARDLGGIPYEQYF | TRBJ2-7 | TRBV20-1
CASSLDGTGGTEAFF | TRBJ1-1 | TRBV5-1
CASSSLDRAEQYF | TRBJ2-7 | TRBV5-1
CASSLPRGQVDTEAFF | TRBJ1-1 | TRBV12-3/TRBV12-4
CATSDPTALAGSDTQYF | TRBJ2-3 | TRBV24-1
CASSHRQFNQPQHF | TRBJ1-5 | TRBV3-1
CASSEEAGTTEAFF | TRBJ1-1 | TRBV2
CASSLGVREGYTF | TRBJ1-2 | TRBV5-6
CASRGAGYERYF | TRBJ2-7 | TRBV7-8
CASRPSGGRNEKLFF | TRBJ1-4 | TRBV28
CASSWTGAQANYGYTF | TRBJ1-2 | TRBV6-9
CASSLYPSGRGEQYF | TRBJ2-7 | TRBV27
CASSVQPGELFF | TRBJ2-2 | TRBV9
CASYRGRTEAFF | TRBJ1-1 | TRBV19
CASSLGLAGALYEQYF | TRBJ2-7 | TRBV5-1
CASSQEVSGRNEQYF | TRBJ2-7 | TRBV3-1
CASRLPRLAVMETQYF | TRBJ2-5 | TRBV6-1
CASSQQGSAGNTIYF | TRBJ1-3 | TRBV7-9
CASSSGGPRPGTEAFF | TRBJ1-1 | TRBV5-1
CASGLAQGTRNTEAFF | TRBJ1-1 | TRBV5-1
CASSQDQPQGWGQPQHF | TRBJ1-5 | TRBV4-1
CSAPGQGFGTEAFF | TRBJ1-1 | TRBV29-1
CASSENPNQPQHF | TRBJ1-5 | TRBV6-1
CASSNLNTEAFF | TRBJ1-1 | TRBV6-1
CASRGSGANTGELFF | TRBJ2-2 | TRBV5-1
CASSPLAGFSGNNEQFF | TRBJ2-1 | TRBV12-3/TRBV12-4
CASRDTTNEQYF | TRBJ2-7 | TRBV7-9
CAWSLPGLGEKLFF | TRBJ1-4 | TRBV30
CASGFAQASYNEQFF | TRBJ2-1 | TRBV12-5
CASRGQGQQPQHF | TRBJ1-5 | TRBV6-1
CASSQAGLGDYGYTF | TRBJ1-2 | TRBV4-2
CSVEIGWTGTQYF | TRBJ2-5 | TRBV29-1
CASSLYPRRPEAFF | TRBJ1-1 | TRBV27
CSAGRGPGELFF | TRBJ2-2 | TRBV29-1
CSAPPNTGELFF | TRBJ2-2 | TRBV20-1
CASSRGTGGHNQPQHF | TRBJ1-5 | TRBV7-9
CSAGPRAGGLETQYF | TRBJ2-5 | TRBV20-1